One sample yielded the 26 T cell receptor beta chains listed below, sequenced in a study of spatial heterogeneity in lung cancer. Sample time point: blood at routine non-recurrence follow-up after resection. TCRdb passed the 5' RACE reads through MiXCR, listing each CDR3 protein once. Found here are about 120,000 distinct CDR3 sequences, 11% of them singletons; the top ten hold roughly 26%. This specimen was PBMCs, taken at follow-up. The receptors stem from a female donor with early-stage non-small cell lung cancer.

This clonotype was seen many times. The chain is built from TRBV11-2 and TRBJ2-5; no clear D. Germline loops: CDR1 SGHAT, CDR2 FQNNGV. Trimming removed 2 bases at V and 2 bases at J, with 3 bases between. The CDR3 has 12 residues. The DNA for the CDR3 is TGTGCCAGCAGCTTATTTCAAGAGACCCAGTACTTC. As protein: CASSLFQETQYF.

This clonotype has just a few counts. The chain has TRBV6-6 and TRBJ2-1; 8 nucleotides match TRBD1. The CDR3 extends over 14 amino acids. In germline, CDR1 is MNHNY, CDR2 SVGAGI (reference sequence). The V and J ends lost 5 bases and 8 bases, in that order; junction bases with no gene match: 8. CDR3 residues: CASSRQGPAYEQFF. The CDR3 DNA follows: TGTGCCAGCAGTCGACAGGGGCCGGCGTATGAGCAGTTCTTC.

This clonotype was picked up many times. This sequence joins TRBV5-6 and TRBJ2-1; 9 bases match TRBD2. V was clipped by 2 bases and J by 4 bases; unmatched bases: 4. Germline V CDR1 and CDR2: SGHDT, YYEEEE. The CDR3 is made up of 15 amino acids. The CDR3 bases are TGTGCCAGCAGCTTCGGACTAGCGAATTACAATGAGCAGTTCTTC. Translation: CASSFGLANYNEQFF.

Remarks on this clonotype: Because it lacks the conserved phenylalanine or tryptophan at the end, this CDR3 is likely a read error. The rearrangement uses TRBV5-1 and TRBJ2-3; D not resolved. The V end was cut by 0 bases, the J end by 5 bases, with 10 bases between. There are 14 residues in the CDR3. CDR1 and CDR2 (germline): SGHRS, YFSETQ. The CDR3 DNA reads as TGCGCCAGCAGCTTGGGTGGAATGAGAGATACGCAGTATTAT. Residues: CASSLGGMRDTQYY.

The chain links TRBV20-1 to TRBJ2-3; 8 bases agree with TRBD2. The CDR3 is 14 amino acids. The V and J ends lost 6 bases and 1 base, in that order; junction bases with no gene match: 6. Germline V gene lookup returns CDR1 DFQATT and CDR2 SNEGSKA (reference sequence). The CDR3 sequence is CSADGREGTDTQYF. CDR3 nucleotide sequence: TGCAGTGCGGACGGGAGGGAGGGCACAGATACGCAGTATTTT.

V gene TRBV20-1 combines with J gene TRBJ2-3; TRBD1 is a possible D gene (6 bases). This CDR3 region has 11 residues. CDR1 DFQATT and CDR2 SNEGSKA come from the germline V gene (reference sequence). V shed 5 bases and J shed 5 bases, with 8 bases lying between them. CDR3 loop: CSAGGRDTQYF. The CDR3 nucleotides read TGCAGTGCTGGGGGCCGAGATACGCAGTATTTT.

This chain connects TRBV5-4 to TRBJ1-2; D remains ambiguous. The length of the CDR3 is 14 residues. V was trimmed by 0 bases and J by 6 bases, leaving 12 bases between them. CDR1 and CDR2 from the germline V gene are SGHNT and YYREEE (reference sequence). The CDR3 here is CASSLVARADGYTF. The CDR3 DNA follows: TGTGCCAGCAGCTTGGTAGCACGCGCAGATGGCTACACCTTC.

The genes are TRBV23-1 and TRBJ2-7; possibly TRBD2 for D (6 bases). TRBV23-1 is marked as an open reading frame, function uncertain. The V end was cut by 3 bases, the J end by 4 bases, with 13 bases between. The CDR3 is made up of 14 amino acids. CDR3 DNA: TGCGCCAGCAGTCACCACGGGACTCCGTACGAGCAGTACGTC. Protein sequence: CASSHHGTPYEQYV.

The rearrangement links TRBV28 to TRBJ2-7; 10 bases align to TRBD2. Per the germline V gene, CDR1 is MDHEN and CDR2 is SYDVKM. The CDR3 is 15 amino acids. J lost 4 bases, V lost 5 bases, and 8 bases had no gene match. CDR3 DNA: TGTGCCAGCAGTATCTATAGCGGGAGGAAGTACGAGCAGTACTTC. Translated, it gives CASSIYSGRKYEQYF.

The chain uses TRBV20-1 and TRBJ2-1; D gene unclear. Trimming stripped 5 bases from V and 9 bases from J, with 14 bases between. The germline gives CDR1 DFQATT, CDR2 SNEGSKA (reference sequence). The CDR3 spans 12 residues. DNA for the CDR3: TGCAGTGCTCCCCCCCGAAGGTCTGAGCAGTTCTTC. It translates to CSAPPRRSEQFF.

Details on this clonotype: A much larger clone lies a single base off, so this may be a read error. This chain joins TRBV23-1 and TRBJ2-7; 7 positions agree with TRBD1. TRBV23-1 is noted as an ORF with a role that remains uncertain. V lost 9 bases to trimming and J lost 0 bases; unmatched junction nucleotides: 8. This CDR3 has 14 residues. The CDR3 here is CARGTGDISYEQYV. CDR3 sequence (DNA): TGCGCCAGGGGAACAGGGGACATCTCCTACGAGCAGTACGTC.

This clonotype was detected many times. The CDR3, as DNA: TGCGCCAGCAGCCAAGCTGGTTGGTATTCAGCTGAAGCTTTCTTT. This gives the protein CASSQAGWYSAEAFF. This chain joins TRBV4-1 and TRBJ1-1, with unresolved D. Looked up from germline, CDR1 is MGHRA and CDR2 is YSYEKL. Between the trimmed V and J ends, which lost 1 base and 6 bases, there was a span of 15 bases. The CDR3 consists of 15 residues.

This clonotype has a handful of counts. CDR3 sequence reads: CASSQIGGLKYF. The CDR3 bases are TGTGCCAGCAGCCAAATAGGTGGCCTGAAGTACTTC. This chain links TRBV3-1 with TRBJ2-7, with D uncertain. This CDR3 has 12 residues. Germline CDR1 is LGHDT and CDR2 is YNNKEL (reference sequence). The germline V and J ends were trimmed by 2 bases and 11 bases, with 13 bases remaining between them.

This clonotype was observed a handful of times. J is TRBJ1-1 and V is TRBV24-1; D ambiguous. This CDR3 spans 13 amino acids. Germline loops: CDR1 KGHDR, CDR2 SFDVKD. V shed 4 bases and J shed 1 base, with 6 bases lying between them. The CDR3 DNA reads as TGTGCCACCAGTGAGGCAGGGAACACTGAAGCTTTCTTT. Translated, it gives CATSEAGNTEAFF.

This clonotype was counted many times. This chain uses TRBV29-1 with TRBJ2-1; D is tentatively TRBD1 or TRBD2 (5 bases each). The length of the CDR3 is 13 residues. The ends were cut back, 6 bases at V and 6 bases at J, with 15 bases in the middle. Germline V CDR1 and CDR2: SQVTM, ANQGSEA. The CDR3 region is CSVVRDGPNEQFF. CDR3 nucleotide sequence: TGCAGCGTCGTCCGGGACGGACCCAATGAGCAGTTCTTC.

The chain has TRBV28 and TRBJ2-3; tentatively, D is TRBD2 (5 bases). CDR1 MDHEN and CDR2 SYDVKM come from the germline V gene. V lost 2 bases and J 5 bases, leaving 8 bases between the germline ends. The CDR3 sequence is 13 residues long. The CDR3 loop is CASSLPGKDTQYF. Written as DNA, the CDR3 is TGTGCCAGCAGTTTACCGGGGAAAGATACGCAGTATTTT. Full variable domain (remainder filled in from reference TRBV28 and TRBJ2-3): DVKVTQSSRYLVKRTGEKVFLECVQDMDHENMFWYRQDPGLGLRLIYFSYDVKMKEKGDIPEGYSVSREKKERFSLILESASTNQTSMYLCASSLPGKDTQYFGPGTRLTVL.

The J gene is TRBJ2-7, the V gene TRBV29-1; TRBD2 might be the D (6 bases). This CDR3 is 13 amino acids long. V dropped 4 bases and J dropped 0 bases, with 10 bases sitting between them. CDR1 SQVTM and CDR2 ANQGSEA come from the germline V gene. The CDR3 sequence is CSVGSGVSYEQYF. CDR3 nucleotide sequence: TGCAGCGTTGGATCGGGGGTCTCCTACGAGCAGTACTTC.

At least ten counts were recorded for this clonotype. The V and J genes are TRBV20-1 and TRBJ1-5, with D unresolved. CDR1 is DFQATT and CDR2 is SNEGSKA in the germline V gene (reference sequence). Trimming removed 6 bases from V and 4 bases from J, with 13 bases in between. The CDR3 runs 13 residues. The DNA for the CDR3 is TGCAGTGCAACCGGGCAGGCGAATCAGCCCCAGCATTTT. It specifies CSATGQANQPQHF.

This chain connects TRBV25-1 to TRBJ1-2; TRBD1 aligns across 7 bases. CDR1 MGHDK and CDR2 SYGVNS come from the germline V gene. The J segment lost 4 bases and the V segment lost 6 bases, leaving 8 bases of the junction unmatched. This CDR3 contains 14 residues. The CDR3 region has the DNA TGTGCCAGCAGGCCTTACAGGGGCAGCTATGGCTACACCTTC. As protein: CASRPYRGSYGYTF.

This clonotype came up a few times. The chain has TRBV6-6 and TRBJ2-4; the match to TRBD2 covers 8 bases. CDR3 length: 18 residues. V was clipped by 0 bases and J by 0 bases; unmatched bases: 7. CDR1 and CDR2 from the germline V gene are MNHNY and SVGAGI (reference sequence). DNA of the CDR3: TGTGCCAGCAGTTACTCGTTACTAGCGGATGTAGCCAAAAACATTCAGTACTTC. Protein product: CASSYSLLADVAKNIQYF.

This chain connects TRBV19 to TRBJ2-5; the match to TRBD2 covers 10 bases. In germline, CDR1 is LNHDA, CDR2 SQIVND (reference sequence). V lost 9 bases and J lost 5; bases outside the gene matches: 15. The CDR3 runs to 16 residues. CDR3 sequence reads: CASRRGRASGSETQYF. The DNA for the CDR3 is TGTGCCAGCCGCAGGGGGCGCGCTAGCGGGAGTGAGACCCAGTACTTC.

The chain employs TRBV19 and TRBJ1-5; TRBD1 aligns across 12 bases. This CDR3 comprises 15 residues. Germline V gene data show CDR1 as LNHDA and CDR2 as SQIVND (reference sequence). V lost 6 bases and J lost 6; bases outside the gene matches: 6. CDR3 loop: CASSGTGGAGQPQHF. The CDR3 DNA follows: TGTGCCAGTAGCGGGACAGGGGGCGCGGGTCAGCCCCAGCATTTT.

This clonotype has ten or more counts. The CDR3: CASSPGLASYEQYF. CDR3 bases: TGTGCCAGCAGCCCCGGACTAGCGTCCTACGAGCAGTACTTC. This chain links TRBV11-2 with TRBJ2-7, with TRBD2 matching over 9 bases. Per the germline V gene, CDR1 is SGHAT and CDR2 is FQNNGV. V lost 5 bases and J lost 1; bases outside the gene matches: 3. This CDR3 is 14 amino acids long.

This chain uses TRBV28 with TRBJ1-6; D remains unclear. V shed 6 bases and J shed 7 bases, with 7 bases lying between them. The CDR3 consists of 12 residues. Germline V gene lookup returns CDR1 MDHEN and CDR2 SYDVKM. This CDR3 reads CASRILNSPLHF. The CDR3, as DNA: TGTGCCAGCAGGATTCTCAATTCACCCCTCCACTTT.

This clonotype turned up a few times. The V and J genes are TRBV3-1 and TRBJ2-7; no firm D call. This CDR3 is built from 13 residues. Germline V CDR1 and CDR2: LGHDT, YNNKEL (reference sequence). Written as DNA, the CDR3 is TGTGCCAGCAGCTCCGAATTGGGGAATAGATTACACGTC. Translation gives CASSSELGNRLHV.

The gene calls are TRBV28 and TRBJ2-5, with 8 bases identical to TRBD1. CDR3 length equals 15 residues. After removal of 4 bases from V and 5 bases from J, the junction contained 9 bases not matched to a gene. Germline assignment: CDR1 MDHEN and CDR2 SYDVKM. The CDR3 loop is CASSSPGGAGETQYF. In DNA, the CDR3 is TGTGCCAGCAGTTCTCCAGGGGGCGCGGGGGAGACCCAGTACTTC.